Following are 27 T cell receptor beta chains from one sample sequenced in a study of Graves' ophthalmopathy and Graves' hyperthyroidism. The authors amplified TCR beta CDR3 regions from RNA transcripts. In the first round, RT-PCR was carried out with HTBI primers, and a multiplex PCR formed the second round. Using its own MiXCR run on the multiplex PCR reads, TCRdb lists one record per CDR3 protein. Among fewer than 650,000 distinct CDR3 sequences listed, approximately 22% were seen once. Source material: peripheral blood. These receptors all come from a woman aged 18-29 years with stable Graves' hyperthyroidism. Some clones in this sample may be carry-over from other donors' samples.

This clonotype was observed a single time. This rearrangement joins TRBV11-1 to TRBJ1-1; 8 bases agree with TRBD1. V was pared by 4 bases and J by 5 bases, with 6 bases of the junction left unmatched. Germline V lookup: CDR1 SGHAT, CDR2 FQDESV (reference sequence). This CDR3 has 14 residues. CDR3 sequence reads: CASSSRTGRTEAFF. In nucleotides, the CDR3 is TGTGCCAGCAGCTCACGGACAGGGAGGACTGAAGCTTTCTTT. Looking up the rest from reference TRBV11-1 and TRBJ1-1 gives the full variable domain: EAEVAQSPRYKITEKSQAVAFWCDPISGHATLYWYRQILGQGPELLVQFQDESVVDDSQLPKDRFSAERLKGVDSTLKIQPAELGDSAMYLCASSSRTGRTEAFFGQGTRLTVV.

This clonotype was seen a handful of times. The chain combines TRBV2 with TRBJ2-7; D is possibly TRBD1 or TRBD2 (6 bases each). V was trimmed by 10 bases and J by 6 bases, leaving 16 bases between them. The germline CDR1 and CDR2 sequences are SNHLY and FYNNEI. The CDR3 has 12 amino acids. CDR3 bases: TGTGCCATCAAACGTGGGGGGCTCGAGCAGTACTTC. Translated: CAIKRGGLEQYF.

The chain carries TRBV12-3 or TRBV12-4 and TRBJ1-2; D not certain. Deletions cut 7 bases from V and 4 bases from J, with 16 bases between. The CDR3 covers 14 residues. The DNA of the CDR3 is TGTGCCAGCAAGCCCTTAGCCGGTAGCTATGGCTACACCTTC. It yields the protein CASKPLAGSYGYTF.

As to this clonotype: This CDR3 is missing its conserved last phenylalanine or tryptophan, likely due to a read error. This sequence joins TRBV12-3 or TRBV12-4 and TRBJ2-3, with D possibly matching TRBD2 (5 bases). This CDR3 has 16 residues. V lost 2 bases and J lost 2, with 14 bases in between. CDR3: CASSLRGQLITDTQYC. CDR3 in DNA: TGTGCCAGCAGTTTACGCGGGCAGCTAATCACAGATACGCAGTATTGT.

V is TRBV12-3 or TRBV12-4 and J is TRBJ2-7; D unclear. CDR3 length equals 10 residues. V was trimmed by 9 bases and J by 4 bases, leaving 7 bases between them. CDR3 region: CARWGYEQYF. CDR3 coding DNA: TGTGCCAGGTGGGGTTACGAGCAGTACTTC.

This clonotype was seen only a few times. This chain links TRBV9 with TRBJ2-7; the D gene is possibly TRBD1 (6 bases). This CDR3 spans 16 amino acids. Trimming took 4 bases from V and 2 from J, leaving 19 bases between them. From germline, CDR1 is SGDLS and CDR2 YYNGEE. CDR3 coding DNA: TGTGCCAGCAGCCCGACCTACAGGGAATCCCCCTACGAGCAGTACTTC. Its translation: CASSPTYRESPYEQYF.

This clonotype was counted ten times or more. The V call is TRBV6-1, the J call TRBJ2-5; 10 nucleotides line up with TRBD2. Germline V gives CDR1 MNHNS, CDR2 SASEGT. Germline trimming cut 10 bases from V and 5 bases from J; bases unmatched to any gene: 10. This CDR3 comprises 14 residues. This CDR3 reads CATAKTSGLETQYF. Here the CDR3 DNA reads TGTGCCACCGCAAAGACTAGCGGGTTGGAGACCCAGTACTTC.

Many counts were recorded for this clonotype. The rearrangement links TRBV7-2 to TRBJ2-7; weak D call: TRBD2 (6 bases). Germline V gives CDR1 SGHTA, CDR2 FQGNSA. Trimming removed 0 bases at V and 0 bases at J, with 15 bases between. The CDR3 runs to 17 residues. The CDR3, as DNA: TGTGCCAGCAGCTTAGCGCCGGCTAGCGATAGCTCCTACGAGCAGTACTTC. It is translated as CASSLAPASDSSYEQYF.

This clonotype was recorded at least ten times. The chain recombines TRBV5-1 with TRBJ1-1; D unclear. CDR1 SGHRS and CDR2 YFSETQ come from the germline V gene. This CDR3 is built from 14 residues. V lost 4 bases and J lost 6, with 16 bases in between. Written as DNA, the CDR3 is TGCGCCAGCAGCGTGGGCCCCGATCGGGCTGAAGCTTTCTTT. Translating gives CASSVGPDRAEAFF. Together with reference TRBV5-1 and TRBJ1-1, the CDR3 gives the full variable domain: KAGVTQTPRYLIKTRGQQVTLSCSPISGHRSVSWYQQTPGQGLQFLFEYFSETQRNKGNFPGRFSGRQFSNSRSEMNVSTLELGDSALYLCASSVGPDRAEAFFGQGTRLTVV.

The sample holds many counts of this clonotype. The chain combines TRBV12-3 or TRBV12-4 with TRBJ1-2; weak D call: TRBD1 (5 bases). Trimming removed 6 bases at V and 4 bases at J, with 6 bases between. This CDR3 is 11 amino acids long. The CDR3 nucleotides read TGTGCCAGCAGGGACATCTATGGCTACACCTTC. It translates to CASRDIYGYTF.

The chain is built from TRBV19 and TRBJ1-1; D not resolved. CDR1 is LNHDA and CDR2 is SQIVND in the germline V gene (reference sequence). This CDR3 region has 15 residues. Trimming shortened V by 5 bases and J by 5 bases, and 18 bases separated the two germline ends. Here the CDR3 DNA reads TGTGCCAGTAGTCTCACCGGACGGTTGCCTACTGAAGCTTTCTTT. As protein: CASSLTGRLPTEAFF.

CDR3 nucleotides: TGTGCCAGCAGTTACTCGGAGCGGCAGACTTATAGCAATCAGCCCCAGCATTTT. This translates into CASSYSERQTYSNQPQHF. This chain connects TRBV6-2 or TRBV6-3 to TRBJ1-5, with D uncertain. V was cut by 0 bases and J by 0 bases, with 15 bases left in between. CDR1 and CDR2 from the germline V gene are MNHEY and SVGEGT. The CDR3 has 18 amino acids.

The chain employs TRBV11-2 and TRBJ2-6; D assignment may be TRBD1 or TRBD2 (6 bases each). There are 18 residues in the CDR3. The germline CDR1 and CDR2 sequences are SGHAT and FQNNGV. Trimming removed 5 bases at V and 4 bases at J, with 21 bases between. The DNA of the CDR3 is TGTGCCAGCAGCCTTCCACGGGGGCTCGATAGGGGGGCCAACGTCCTGACTTTC. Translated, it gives CASSLPRGLDRGANVLTF.

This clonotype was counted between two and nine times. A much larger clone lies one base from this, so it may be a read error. The CDR3 DNA sequence: TGTGCCAGCAGTTACTCTCGGCAGGTAGGGACTGAAGCTTGCTTT. The encoded protein is CASSYSRQVGTEACF. The rearrangement joins TRBV6-5 to TRBJ1-1; D might be TRBD1 (5 bases). The CDR3 is made up of 15 amino acids. Germline-derived CDR1 and CDR2 are MNHEY and SVGAGI.

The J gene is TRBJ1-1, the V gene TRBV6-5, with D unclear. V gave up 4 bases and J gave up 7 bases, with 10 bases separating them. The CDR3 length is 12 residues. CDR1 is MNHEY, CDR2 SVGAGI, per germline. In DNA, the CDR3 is TGTGCCAGCAGTTTCGGGGTAGATGAAGCTTTCTTT. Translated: CASSFGVDEAFF.

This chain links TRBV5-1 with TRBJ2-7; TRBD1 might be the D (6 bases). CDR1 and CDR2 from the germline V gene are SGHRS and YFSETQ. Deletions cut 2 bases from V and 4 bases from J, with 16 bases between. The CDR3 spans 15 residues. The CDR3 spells CASSLNPQGQYEQYF. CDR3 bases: TGCGCCAGCAGCTTAAACCCACAGGGCCAATACGAGCAGTACTTC. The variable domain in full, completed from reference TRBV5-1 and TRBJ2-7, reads KAGVTQTPRYLIKTRGQQVTLSCSPISGHRSVSWYQQTPGQGLQFLFEYFSETQRNKGNFPGRFSGRQFSNSRSEMNVSTLELGDSALYLCASSLNPQGQYEQYFGPGTRLTVT.

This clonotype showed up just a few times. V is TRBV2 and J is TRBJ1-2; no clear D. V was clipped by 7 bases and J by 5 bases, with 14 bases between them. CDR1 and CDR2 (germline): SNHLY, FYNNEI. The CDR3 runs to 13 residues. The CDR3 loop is CASNRRALYGYTF. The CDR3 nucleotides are TGTGCCAGCAATAGACGTGCCCTTTATGGCTACACCTTC. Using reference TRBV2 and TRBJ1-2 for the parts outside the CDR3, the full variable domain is EPEVTQTPSHQVTQMGQEVILRCVPISNHLYFYWYRQILGQKVEFLVSFYNNEISEKSEIFDDQFSVERPDGSNFTLKIRSTKLEDSAMYFCASNRRALYGYTFGSGTRLTVV.

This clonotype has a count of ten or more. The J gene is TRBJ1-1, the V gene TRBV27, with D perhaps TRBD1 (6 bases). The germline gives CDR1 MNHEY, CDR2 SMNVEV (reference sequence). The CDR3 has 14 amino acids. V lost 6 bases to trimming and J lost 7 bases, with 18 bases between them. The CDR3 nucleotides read TGTGCCAGCAGCACATACAGGGAAGAAGTTGAAGCTTTCTTT. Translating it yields CASSTYREEVEAFF.

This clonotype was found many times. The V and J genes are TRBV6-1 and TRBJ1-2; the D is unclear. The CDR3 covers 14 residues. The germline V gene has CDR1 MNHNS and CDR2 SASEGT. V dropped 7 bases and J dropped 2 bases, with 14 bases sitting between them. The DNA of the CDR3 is TGTGCCAGCACCGTTCCCCGGGTCAACTATGGCTACACCTTC. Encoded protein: CASTVPRVNYGYTF.

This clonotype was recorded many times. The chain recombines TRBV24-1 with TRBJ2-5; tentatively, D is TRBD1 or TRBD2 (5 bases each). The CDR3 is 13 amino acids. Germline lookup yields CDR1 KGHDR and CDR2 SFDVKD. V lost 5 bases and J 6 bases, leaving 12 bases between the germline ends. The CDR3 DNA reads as TGTGCCACCAGTGTAGAGGGGCGGCAGACCCAGTACTTC. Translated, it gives CATSVEGRQTQYF.

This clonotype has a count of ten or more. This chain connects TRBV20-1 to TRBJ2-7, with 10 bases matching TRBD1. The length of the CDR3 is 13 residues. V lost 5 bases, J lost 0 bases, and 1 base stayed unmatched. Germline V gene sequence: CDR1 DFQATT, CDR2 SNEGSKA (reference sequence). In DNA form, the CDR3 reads TGCAGTGCTCGACAGGGGGCCTCCTACGAGCAGTACTTC. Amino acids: CSARQGASYEQYF.

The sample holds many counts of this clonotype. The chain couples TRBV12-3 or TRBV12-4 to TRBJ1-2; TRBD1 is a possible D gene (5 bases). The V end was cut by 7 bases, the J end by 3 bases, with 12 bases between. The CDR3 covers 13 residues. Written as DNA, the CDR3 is TGTGCCAGCACTCCGGGACCGGACTATGGCTACACCTTC. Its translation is CASTPGPDYGYTF.

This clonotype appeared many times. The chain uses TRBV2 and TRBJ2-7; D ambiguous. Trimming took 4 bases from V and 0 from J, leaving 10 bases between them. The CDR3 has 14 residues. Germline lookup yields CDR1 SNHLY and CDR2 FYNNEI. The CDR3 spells CASSGPVSSYEQYF. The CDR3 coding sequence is TGTGCCAGCAGTGGTCCGGTGAGCTCCTACGAGCAGTACTTC.

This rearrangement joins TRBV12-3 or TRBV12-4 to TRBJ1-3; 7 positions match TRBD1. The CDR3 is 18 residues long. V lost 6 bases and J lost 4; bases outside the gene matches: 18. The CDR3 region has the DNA TGTGCCAGCAGCCCGAGGGGGCCTGGACCGGCGGGAGGAAACACCATATATTTT. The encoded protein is CASSPRGPGPAGGNTIYF.

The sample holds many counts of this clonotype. The DNA for the CDR3 is TGTGCCAGCAGTTTATCGCCTAGCGGGGGGGCCGTGGAGACCCAGTACTTC. Amino acid sequence: CASSLSPSGGAVETQYF. The rearrangement joins TRBV12-3 or TRBV12-4 to TRBJ2-5; TRBD2 matches at 12 bases. With V trimmed by 2 bases and J by 5 bases, 9 bases remained unmatched. The CDR3 consists of 17 residues.

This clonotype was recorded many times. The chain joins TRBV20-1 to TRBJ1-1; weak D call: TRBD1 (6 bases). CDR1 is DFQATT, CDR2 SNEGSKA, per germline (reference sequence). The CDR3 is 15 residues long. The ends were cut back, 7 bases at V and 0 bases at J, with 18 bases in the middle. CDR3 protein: CSVKGVKSLNTEAFF. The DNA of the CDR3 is TGCAGTGTTAAGGGGGTGAAAAGTTTGAACACTGAAGCTTTCTTT.

Written as DNA, the CDR3 is TGTGCCAGCAGCCCCACAGGGTCCACCTACGAGCAGTACTTC. Amino acid sequence: CASSPTGSTYEQYF. The chain recombines TRBV6-1 with TRBJ2-7; perhaps TRBD1 as D (6 bases). CDR1 MNHNS and CDR2 SASEGT come from the germline V gene. The CDR3 loop spans 14 amino acids. V was cut by 6 bases and J by 2 bases, with 14 bases left in between.